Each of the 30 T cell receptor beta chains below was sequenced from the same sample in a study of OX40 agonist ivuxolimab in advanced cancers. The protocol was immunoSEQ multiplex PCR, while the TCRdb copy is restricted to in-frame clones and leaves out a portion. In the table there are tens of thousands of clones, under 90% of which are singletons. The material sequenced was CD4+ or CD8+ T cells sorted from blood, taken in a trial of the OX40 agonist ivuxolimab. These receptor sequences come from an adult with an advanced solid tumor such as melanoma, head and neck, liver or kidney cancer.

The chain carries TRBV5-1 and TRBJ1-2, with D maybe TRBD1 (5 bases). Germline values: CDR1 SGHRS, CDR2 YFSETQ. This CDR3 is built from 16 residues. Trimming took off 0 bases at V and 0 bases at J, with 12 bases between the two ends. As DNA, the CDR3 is TGCGCCAGCAGCTTGGAGGGGAACCCCGCTAACTATGGCTACACCTTC. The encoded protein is CASSLEGNPANYGYTF.

This chain's CDR3 is CASSISRSDTEAFF. Written as DNA, the CDR3 is TGCGCCAGCAGCATCAGCCGATCGGACACTGAAGCTTTCTTT. The chain couples TRBV5-1 to TRBJ1-1; D is unclear. Looked up from germline, CDR1 is SGHRS and CDR2 is YFSETQ. The CDR3 spans 14 residues. V lost 4 bases to trimming and J lost 3 bases, with 13 bases between them.

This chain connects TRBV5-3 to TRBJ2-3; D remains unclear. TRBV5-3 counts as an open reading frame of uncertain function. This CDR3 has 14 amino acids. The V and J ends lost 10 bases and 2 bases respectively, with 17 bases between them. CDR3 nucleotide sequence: TGTGCCTCGGGTGCTCCTCGAACCACAGATACGCAGTATTTT. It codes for CASGAPRTTDTQYF.

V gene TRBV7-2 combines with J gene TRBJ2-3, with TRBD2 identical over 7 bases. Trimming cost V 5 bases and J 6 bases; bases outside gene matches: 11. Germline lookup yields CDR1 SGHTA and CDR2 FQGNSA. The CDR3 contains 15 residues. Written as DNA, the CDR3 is TGTGCCAGCAGCCGCGAAGGGCGGGAGTCTGATACGCAGTATTTT. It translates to CASSREGRESDTQYF. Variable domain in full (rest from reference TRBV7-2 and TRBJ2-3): GAGVSQSPSNKVTEKGKDVELRCDPISGHTALYWYRQSLGQGLEFLIYFQGNSAPDKSGLPSDRFSAERTGGSVSTLTIQRTQQEDSAVYLCASSREGRESDTQYFGPGTRLTVL.

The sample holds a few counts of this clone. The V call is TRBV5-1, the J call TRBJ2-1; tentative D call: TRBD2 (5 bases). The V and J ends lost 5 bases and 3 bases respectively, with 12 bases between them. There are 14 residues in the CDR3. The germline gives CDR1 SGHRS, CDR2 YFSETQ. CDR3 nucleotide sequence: TGCGCCAGCAGTCTCAGACGGGGCTACAATGAGCAGTTCTTC. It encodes CASSLRRGYNEQFF.

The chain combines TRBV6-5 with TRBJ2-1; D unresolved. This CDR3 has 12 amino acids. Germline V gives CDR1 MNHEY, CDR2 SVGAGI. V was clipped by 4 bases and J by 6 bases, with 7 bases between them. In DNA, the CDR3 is TGTGCCAGCAGTTTGGACGGCAATGAGCAGTTCTTC. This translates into CASSLDGNEQFF.

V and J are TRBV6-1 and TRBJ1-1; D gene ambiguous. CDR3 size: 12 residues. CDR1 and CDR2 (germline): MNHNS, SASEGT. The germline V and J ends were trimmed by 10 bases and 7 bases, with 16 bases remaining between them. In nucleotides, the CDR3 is TGTGCCACGGGTGCGGGATTTGGTGAAGCTTTCTTT. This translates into CATGAGFGEAFF.

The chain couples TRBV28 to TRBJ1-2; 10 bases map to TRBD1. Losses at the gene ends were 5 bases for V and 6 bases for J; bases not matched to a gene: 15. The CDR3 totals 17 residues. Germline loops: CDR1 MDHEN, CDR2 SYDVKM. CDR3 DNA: TGTGCCAGCAGTCATCCTAATCGCCGCGGGACAGGGGATGGCTACACCTTC. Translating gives CASSHPNRRGTGDGYTF.

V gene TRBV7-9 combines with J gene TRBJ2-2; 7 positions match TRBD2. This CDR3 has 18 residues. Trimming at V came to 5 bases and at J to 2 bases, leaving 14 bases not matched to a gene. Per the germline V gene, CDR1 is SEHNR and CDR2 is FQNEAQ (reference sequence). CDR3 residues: CASSPRGRAQINTGELFF. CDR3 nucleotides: TGTGCCAGCAGCCCCAGAGGGAGGGCCCAGATAAACACCGGGGAGCTGTTTTTT. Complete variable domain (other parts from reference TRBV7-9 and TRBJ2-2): DTGVSQNPRHKITKRGQNVTFRCDPISEHNRLYWYRQTLGQGPEFLTYFQNEAQLEKSRLLSDRFSAERPKGSFSTLEIQRTEQGDSAMYLCASSPRGRAQINTGELFFGEGSRLTVL.

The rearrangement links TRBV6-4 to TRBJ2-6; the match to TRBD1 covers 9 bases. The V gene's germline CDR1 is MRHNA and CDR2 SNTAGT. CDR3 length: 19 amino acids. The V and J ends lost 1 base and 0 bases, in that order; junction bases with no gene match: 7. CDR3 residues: CASSDFKGTGLSGANVLTF. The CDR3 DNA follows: TGTGCCAGCAGTGACTTCAAAGGGACAGGGCTCTCTGGGGCCAACGTCCTGACTTTC.

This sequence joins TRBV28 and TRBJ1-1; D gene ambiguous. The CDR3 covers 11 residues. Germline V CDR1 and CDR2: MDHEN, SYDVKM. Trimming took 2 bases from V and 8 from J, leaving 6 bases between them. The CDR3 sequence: CASSLEEEAFF. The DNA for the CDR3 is TGTGCCAGCAGTTTAGAGGAGGAAGCTTTCTTT.

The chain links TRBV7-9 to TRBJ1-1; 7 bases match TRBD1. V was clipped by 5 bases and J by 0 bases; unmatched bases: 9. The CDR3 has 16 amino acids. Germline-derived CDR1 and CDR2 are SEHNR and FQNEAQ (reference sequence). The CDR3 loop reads CASSLVLGTVNTEAFF. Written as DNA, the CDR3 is TGTGCCAGCAGCCTTGTGTTGGGGACAGTGAACACTGAAGCTTTCTTT.

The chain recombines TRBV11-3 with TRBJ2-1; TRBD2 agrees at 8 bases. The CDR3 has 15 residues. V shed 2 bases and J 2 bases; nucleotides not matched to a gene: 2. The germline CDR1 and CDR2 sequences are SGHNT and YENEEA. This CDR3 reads CASSLSGLAYNEQFF. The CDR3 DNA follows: TGTGCCAGCAGCTTATCGGGACTAGCCTACAATGAGCAGTTCTTC. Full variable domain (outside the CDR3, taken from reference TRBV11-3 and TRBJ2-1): EAGVVQSPRYKIIEKKQPVAFWCNPISGHNTLYWYLQNLGQGPELLIRYENEEAVDDSQLPKDRFSAERLKGVDSTLKIQPAELGDSAVYLCASSLSGLAYNEQFFGPGTRLTVL.

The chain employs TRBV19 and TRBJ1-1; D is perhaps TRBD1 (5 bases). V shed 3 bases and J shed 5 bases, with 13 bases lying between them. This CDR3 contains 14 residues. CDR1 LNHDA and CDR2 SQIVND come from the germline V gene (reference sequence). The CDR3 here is CASSMQGGWTEAFF. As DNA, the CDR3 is TGTGCCAGTAGTATGCAGGGAGGGTGGACTGAAGCTTTCTTT.

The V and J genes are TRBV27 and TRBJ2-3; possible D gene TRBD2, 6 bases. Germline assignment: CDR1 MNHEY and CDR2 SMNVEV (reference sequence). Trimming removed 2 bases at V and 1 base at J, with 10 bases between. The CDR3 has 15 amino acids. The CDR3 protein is CASSLGWGGTDTQYF. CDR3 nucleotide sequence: TGTGCCAGCAGTTTAGGTTGGGGGGGCACAGATACGCAGTATTTT.

The CDR3: CASSLQGHEQFF. In DNA form, the CDR3 reads TGTGCCAGCAGTCTCCAGGGCCATGAGCAGTTCTTC. The chain employs TRBV2 and TRBJ2-1; D might be TRBD1 (5 bases). Between the trimmed V and J ends, which lost 5 bases and 8 bases, there was a span of 10 bases. CDR1 SNHLY and CDR2 FYNNEI come from the germline V gene. The CDR3 runs to 12 residues.

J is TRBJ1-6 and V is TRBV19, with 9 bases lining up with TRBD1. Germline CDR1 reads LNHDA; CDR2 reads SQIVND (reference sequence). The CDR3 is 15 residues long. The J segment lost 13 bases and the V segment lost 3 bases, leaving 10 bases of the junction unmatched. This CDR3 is CASSISAQGAFPLHF. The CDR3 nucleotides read TGTGCCAGTAGTATCTCCGCACAGGGGGCTTTCCCCCTCCACTTT.

CDR3 nucleotide sequence: TGTGCCAGTAGTCGGGGCACGGTGTCCTACAATGAGCAGTTCTTC. Translation gives CASSRGTVSYNEQFF. The chain employs TRBV19 and TRBJ2-1; D assignment may be TRBD1 or TRBD2 (5 bases each). Trimming pared 5 bases from V and 1 base from J, leaving 12 bases between. This CDR3 is built from 15 residues. CDR1 is LNHDA, CDR2 SQIVND, per germline (reference sequence). Full variable domain (outside the CDR3, taken from reference TRBV19 and TRBJ2-1): DGGITQSPKYLFRKEGQNVTLSCEQNLNHDAMYWYRQDPGQGLRLIYYSQIVNDFQKGDIAEGYSVSREKKESFPLTVTSAQKNPTAFYLCASSRGTVSYNEQFFGPGTRLTVL.

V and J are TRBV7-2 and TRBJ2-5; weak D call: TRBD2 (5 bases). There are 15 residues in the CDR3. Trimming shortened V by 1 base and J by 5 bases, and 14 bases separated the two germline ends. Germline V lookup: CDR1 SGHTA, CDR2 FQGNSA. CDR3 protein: CASSLEGGQSETQYF. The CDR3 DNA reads TGTGCCAGCAGCTTAGAAGGCGGGCAGTCCGAGACCCAGTACTTC.

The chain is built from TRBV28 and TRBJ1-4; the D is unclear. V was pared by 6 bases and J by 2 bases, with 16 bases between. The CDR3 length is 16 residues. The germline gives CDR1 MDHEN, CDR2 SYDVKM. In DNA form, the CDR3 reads TGTGCCAGCAGCATCAGGTGGTCCTCGACTAATGAAAAACTGTTTTTT. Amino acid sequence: CASSIRWSSTNEKLFF.

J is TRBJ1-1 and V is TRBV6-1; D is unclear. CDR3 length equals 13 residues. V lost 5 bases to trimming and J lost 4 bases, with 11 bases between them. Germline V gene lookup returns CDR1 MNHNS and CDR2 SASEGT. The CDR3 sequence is CASSSYTVTEAFF. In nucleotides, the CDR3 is TGTGCCAGCAGTTCCTATACAGTCACTGAAGCTTTCTTT.

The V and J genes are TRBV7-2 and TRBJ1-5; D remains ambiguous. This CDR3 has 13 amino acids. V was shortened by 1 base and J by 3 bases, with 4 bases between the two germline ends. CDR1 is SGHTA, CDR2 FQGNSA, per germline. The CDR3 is CASSLETNQPQHF. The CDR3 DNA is TGTGCCAGCAGCTTAGAAACCAATCAGCCCCAGCATTTT.

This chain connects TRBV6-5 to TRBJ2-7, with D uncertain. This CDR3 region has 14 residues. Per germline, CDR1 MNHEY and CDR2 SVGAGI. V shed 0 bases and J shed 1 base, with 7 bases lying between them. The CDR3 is CASSYSRGSYEQYF. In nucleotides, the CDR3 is TGTGCCAGCAGTTACTCCCGCGGTTCCTACGAGCAGTACTTC.

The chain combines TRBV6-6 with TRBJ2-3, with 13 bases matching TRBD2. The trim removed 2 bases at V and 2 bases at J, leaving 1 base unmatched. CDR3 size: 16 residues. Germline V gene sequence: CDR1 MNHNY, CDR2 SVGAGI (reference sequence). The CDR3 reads CASSYGTSGVTDTQYF. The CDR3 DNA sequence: TGTGCCAGCAGTTACGGGACTAGCGGGGTCACAGATACGCAGTATTTT.

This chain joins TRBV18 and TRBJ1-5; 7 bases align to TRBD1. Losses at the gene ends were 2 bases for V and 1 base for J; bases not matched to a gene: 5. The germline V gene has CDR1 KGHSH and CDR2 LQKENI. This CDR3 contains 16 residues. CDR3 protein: CASSPRAGGSNQPQHF. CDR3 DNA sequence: TGTGCCAGCTCACCAAGGGCAGGGGGGAGCAATCAGCCCCAGCATTTT.

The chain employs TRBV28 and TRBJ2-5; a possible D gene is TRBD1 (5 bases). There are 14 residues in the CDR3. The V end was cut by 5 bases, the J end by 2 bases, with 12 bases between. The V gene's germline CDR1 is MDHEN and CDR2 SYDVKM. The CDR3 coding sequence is TGTGCCAGCAGTACCAGACAGCTTCAAGAGACCCAGTACTTC. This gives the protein CASSTRQLQETQYF. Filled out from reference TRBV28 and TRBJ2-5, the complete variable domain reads DVKVTQSSRYLVKRTGEKVFLECVQDMDHENMFWYRQDPGLGLRLIYFSYDVKMKEKGDIPEGYSVSREKKERFSLILESASTNQTSMYLCASSTRQLQETQYFGPGTRLLVL.

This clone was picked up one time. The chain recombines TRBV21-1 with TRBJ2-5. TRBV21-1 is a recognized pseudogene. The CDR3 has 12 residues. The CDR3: CASSRRQETQYF. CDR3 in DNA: TGTGCCAGCAGCAGACGCCAAGAGACCCAGTACTTC.

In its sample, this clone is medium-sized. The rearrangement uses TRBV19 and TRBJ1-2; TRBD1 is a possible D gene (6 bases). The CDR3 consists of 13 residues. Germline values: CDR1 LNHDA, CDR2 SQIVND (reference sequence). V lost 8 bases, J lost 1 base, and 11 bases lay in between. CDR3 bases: TGTGCCAGTTCGACAGGAGATAACTATGGCTACACCTTC. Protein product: CASSTGDNYGYTF.

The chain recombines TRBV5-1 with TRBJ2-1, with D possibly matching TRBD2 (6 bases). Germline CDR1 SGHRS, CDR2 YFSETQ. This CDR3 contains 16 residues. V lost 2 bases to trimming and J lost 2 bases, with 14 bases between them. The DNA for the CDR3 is TGCGCCAGCAGCTTTGGGGGGACCTCGACCTACAATGAGCAGTTCTTC. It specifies CASSFGGTSTYNEQFF.

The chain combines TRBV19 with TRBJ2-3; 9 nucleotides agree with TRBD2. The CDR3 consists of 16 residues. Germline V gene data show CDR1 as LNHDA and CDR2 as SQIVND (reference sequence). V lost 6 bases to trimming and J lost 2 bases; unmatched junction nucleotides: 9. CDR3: CASRRVSGRPTDTQYF. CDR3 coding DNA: TGTGCCAGTAGGAGAGTTAGCGGGAGACCCACAGATACGCAGTATTTT.